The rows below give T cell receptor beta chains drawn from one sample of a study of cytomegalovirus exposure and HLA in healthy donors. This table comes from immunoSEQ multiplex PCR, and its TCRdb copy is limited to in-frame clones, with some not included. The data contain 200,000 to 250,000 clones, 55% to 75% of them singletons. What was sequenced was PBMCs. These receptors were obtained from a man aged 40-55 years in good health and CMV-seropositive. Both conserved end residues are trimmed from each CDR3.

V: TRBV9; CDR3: ASSVQGPGNTIY
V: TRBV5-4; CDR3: ASSAGTGYTGELF
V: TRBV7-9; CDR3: SSSHLGVEQGGTYEQY
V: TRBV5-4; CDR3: ASSSPSFAGTYEQY
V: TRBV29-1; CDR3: SVENPGGRRGYT
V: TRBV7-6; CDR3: ASSLEQGADEQF
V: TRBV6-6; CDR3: ASSYIAGGAGELF
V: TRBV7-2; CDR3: ASSFFSRDTQY
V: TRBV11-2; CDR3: ASTRGNHNSPLH
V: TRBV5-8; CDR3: ASNPQDLGGADTQY
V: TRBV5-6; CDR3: ASSLGAGGGNQPQH
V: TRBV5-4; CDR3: ASSSGTGPPAETQY
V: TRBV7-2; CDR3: ASSPTGTTQETQY
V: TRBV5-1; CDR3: ASSLGGATNEKLF
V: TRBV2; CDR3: ASHTGGPLREQY
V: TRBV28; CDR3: ASTSGRGWNSPLH
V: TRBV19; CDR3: ASSQGREQPQH
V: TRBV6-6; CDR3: ASTPGSERGTEAF
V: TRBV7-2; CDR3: ASSSGQGSYEQY
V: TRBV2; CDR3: ASHRGGGTDTQY
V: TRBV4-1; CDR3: ASSQESDRVYNEQF
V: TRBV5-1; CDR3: ASKETSGVDTQY
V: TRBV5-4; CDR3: ASSQDRGHLYGYT
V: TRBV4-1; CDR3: ASSPATGYNEQF
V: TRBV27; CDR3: ASSWDSLNTGELF
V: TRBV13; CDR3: ASSLGRELYEQY
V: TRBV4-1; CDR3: ASSQEGTSGGSDTQY
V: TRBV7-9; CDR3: ASSLSPGDTDTQY
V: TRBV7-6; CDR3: ASSPSGGNTGELF
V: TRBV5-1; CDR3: ASSPSLMQETQY
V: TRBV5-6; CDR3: ASSPPLSFSPYEQY
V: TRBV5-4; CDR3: ASSNAGGPYQETQY
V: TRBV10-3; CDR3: AISPLRDRGYEQY
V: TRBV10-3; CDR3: AITPNRERGYT
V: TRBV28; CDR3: ASSPIRGLGNQPQH
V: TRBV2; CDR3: ASSPRPGTQY